The 2 T cell receptor beta chains in this list originate from one sample, sequenced in a study of chemoradiotherapy in HPV16-positive cancers. TCRdb's copy holds only in-frame clones and misses some; the assay was immunoSEQ multiplex PCR. Here the sample spans 12,000 or so clones, around 85% being singletons. Material: blood, obtained from a patient who underwent chemoradiotherapy. These receptors came from a human donor with HPV-associated anogenital cancer.

The V call is TRBV6-1, the J call TRBJ2-7, with TRBD1 matching 9 bases. The J segment lost 5 bases and the V segment lost 5 bases, leaving 7 bases of the junction unmatched. Germline lookup yields CDR1 MNHNS and CDR2 SASEGT. This CDR3 spans 14 amino acids. As DNA, the CDR3 is TGTGCCAGCAGTCTGATAGGGACAGGGAACGAGCAGTACTTC. It codes for CASSLIGTGNEQYF.

The chain employs TRBV6-6 and TRBJ2-7; D is uncertain. With 8 bases removed from V and 2 bases from J, the gap between germline ends came to 13 bases. Germline CDR1 reads MNHNY; CDR2 reads SVGAGI (reference sequence). This CDR3 region has 13 residues. The CDR3 nucleotides are TGTGCCAGCTCCCTTAATGGGGCCTACGAGCAGTACTTC. Its translation: CASSLNGAYEQYF.